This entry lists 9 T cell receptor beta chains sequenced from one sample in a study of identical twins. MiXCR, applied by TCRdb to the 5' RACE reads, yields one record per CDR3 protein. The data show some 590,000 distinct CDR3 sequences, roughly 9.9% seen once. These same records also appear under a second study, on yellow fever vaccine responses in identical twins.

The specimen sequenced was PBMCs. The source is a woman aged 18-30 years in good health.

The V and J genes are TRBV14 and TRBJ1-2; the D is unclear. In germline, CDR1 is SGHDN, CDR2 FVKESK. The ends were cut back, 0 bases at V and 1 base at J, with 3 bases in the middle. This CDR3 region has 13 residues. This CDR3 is CASSQDVNYGYTF. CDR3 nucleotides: TGTGCCAGCAGCCAAGATGTTAACTATGGCTACACCTTC.

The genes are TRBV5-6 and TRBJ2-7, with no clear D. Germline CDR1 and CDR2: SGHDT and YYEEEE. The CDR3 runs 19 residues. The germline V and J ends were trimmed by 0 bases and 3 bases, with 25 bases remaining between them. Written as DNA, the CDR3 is TGTGCCAGCAGCTTGGAAAAGCGCAGCCCCCGCCAGATTAACTACGAGCAGTACTTC. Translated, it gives CASSLEKRSPRQINYEQYF.

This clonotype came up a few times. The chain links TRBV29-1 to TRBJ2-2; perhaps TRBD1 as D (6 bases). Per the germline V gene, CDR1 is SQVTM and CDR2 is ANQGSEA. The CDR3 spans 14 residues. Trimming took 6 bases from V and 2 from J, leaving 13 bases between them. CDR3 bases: TGCAGCGTATCCGACAGGAGCAACACCGGGGAGCTGTTTTTT. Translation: CSVSDRSNTGELFF.

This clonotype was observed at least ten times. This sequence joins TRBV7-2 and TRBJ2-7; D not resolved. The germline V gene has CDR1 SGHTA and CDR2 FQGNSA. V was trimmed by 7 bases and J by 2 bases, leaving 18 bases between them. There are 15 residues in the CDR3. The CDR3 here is CASTSTIRGTYEQYF. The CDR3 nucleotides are TGTGCCAGCACCTCTACCATTAGAGGTACCTACGAGCAGTACTTC.

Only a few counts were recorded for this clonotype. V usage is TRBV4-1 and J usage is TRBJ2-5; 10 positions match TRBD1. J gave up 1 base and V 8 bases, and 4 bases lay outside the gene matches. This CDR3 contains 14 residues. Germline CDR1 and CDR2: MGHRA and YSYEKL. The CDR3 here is CASGTGATQETQYF. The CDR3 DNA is TGCGCCAGCGGGACAGGGGCCACCCAAGAGACCCAGTACTTC.

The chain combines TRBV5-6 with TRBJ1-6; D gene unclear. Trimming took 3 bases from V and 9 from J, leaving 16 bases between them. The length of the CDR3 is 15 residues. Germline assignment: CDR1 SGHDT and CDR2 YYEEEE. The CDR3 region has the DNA TGTGCCAGCAGCTCTCGACCATTGGGAGCTTCACCCCTCCACTTT. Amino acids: CASSSRPLGASPLHF. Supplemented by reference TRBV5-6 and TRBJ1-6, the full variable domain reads DAGVTQSPTHLIKTRGQQVTLRCSPKSGHDTVSWYQQALGQGPQFIFQYYEEEERQRGNFPDRFSGHQFPNYSSELNVNALLLGDSALYLCASSSRPLGASPLHFGNGTRLTVT.

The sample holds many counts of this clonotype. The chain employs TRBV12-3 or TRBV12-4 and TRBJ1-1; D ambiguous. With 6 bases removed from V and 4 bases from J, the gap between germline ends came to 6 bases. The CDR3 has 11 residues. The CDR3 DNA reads TGTGCCAGCAGCCCCGGCACTGAAGCTTTCTTT. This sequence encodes CASSPGTEAFF.

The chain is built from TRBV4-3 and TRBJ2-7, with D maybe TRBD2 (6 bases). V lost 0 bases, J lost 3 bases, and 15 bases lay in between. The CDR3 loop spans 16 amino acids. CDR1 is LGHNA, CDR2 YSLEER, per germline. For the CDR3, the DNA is TGCGCCAGCAGCCAAGATCGAGCTAGCGCGAGCTACGAGCAGTACTTC. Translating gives CASSQDRASASYEQYF.

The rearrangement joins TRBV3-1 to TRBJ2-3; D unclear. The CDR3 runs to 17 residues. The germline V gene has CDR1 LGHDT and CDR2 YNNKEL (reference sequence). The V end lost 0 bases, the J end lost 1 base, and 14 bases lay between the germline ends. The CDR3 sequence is CASSQDRVAAGTDTQYF. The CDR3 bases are TGTGCCAGCAGCCAAGATAGGGTTGCCGCCGGCACAGATACGCAGTATTTT.